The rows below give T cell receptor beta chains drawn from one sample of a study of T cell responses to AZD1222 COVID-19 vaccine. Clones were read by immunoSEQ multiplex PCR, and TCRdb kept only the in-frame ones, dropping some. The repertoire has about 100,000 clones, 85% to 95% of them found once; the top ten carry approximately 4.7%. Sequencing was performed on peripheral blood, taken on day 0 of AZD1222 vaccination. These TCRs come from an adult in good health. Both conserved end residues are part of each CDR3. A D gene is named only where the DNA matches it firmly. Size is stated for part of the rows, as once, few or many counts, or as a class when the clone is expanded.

CDR3 DNA: TGTGCCAGCAGCGTAGGGGACCTCGCGGGGGCCGGGGAGCTGTTTTTT
CDR3 protein: CASSVGDLAGAGELFF
D gene: TRBD2
J gene: TRBJ2-2
clone size: NA
V gene: TRBV9

CDR3 DNA: TGCGCCAGCAGCTTGGCTGGAAGGGGCGAGCAGTACTTC
CDR3 protein: CASSLAGRGEQYF
D gene: NA
J gene: TRBJ2-7
clone size: NA
V gene: TRBV5-1

CDR3 DNA: TGTGCCAGCAGCTGGGGGTCCTACGAGCAGTACTTC
CDR3 protein: CASSWGSYEQYF
D gene: NA
J gene: TRBJ2-7
clone size: NA
V gene: TRBV3-1/TRBV3-2

CDR3 DNA: TGCGCCAGCAGCTTGGGGGAGAATTCACCCCTCCACTTT
CDR3 protein: CASSLGENSPLHF
D gene: NA
J gene: TRBJ1-6
clone size: NA
V gene: TRBV5-1

CDR3 DNA: TGTGCCAGCAGCCATCAGGGGGTGGATGGCTACACCTTC
CDR3 protein: CASSHQGVDGYTF
D gene: TRBD1
J gene: TRBJ1-2
clone size: NA
V gene: TRBV5-4

CDR3 DNA: TGTGCCAGTAGTATATATCCAACACCCTACGAGCAGTACTTC
CDR3 protein: CASSIYPTPYEQYF
D gene: NA
J gene: TRBJ2-7
clone size: NA
V gene: TRBV19

CDR3 DNA: TGTGCCAGCAGCTTATCCCACCCTAGCGGGAGTGTAGATGAGCAGTTCTTC
CDR3 protein: CASSLSHPSGSVDEQFF
D gene: TRBD2
J gene: TRBJ2-1
clone size: NA
V gene: TRBV7-3

CDR3 DNA: TGTGCCAGCAGCTCACGGTTCCGGGACAGCCAACAGAATGAGCAGTTCTTC
CDR3 protein: CASSSRFRDSQQNEQFF
D gene: TRBD1
J gene: TRBJ2-1
clone size: NA
V gene: TRBV7-2

CDR3 DNA: TGTGCCAGCAGCCGCCGTGTCGAGCAGTACTTC
CDR3 protein: CASSRRVEQYF
D gene: NA
J gene: TRBJ2-7
clone size: NA
V gene: TRBV6-2/TRBV6-3

CDR3 DNA: TGTGCCAGCAGCTTAGGACAGCAAGGAGATGAAAAACTGTTTTTT
CDR3 protein: CASSLGQQGDEKLFF
D gene: NA
J gene: TRBJ1-4
clone size: NA
V gene: TRBV7-9

CDR3 DNA: TGTGCCAGTGGTACGGGCTCCTATAATTCACCCCTCCACTTT
CDR3 protein: CASGTGSYNSPLHF
D gene: NA
J gene: TRBJ1-6
clone size: NA
V gene: TRBV19

CDR3 DNA: TGTGCCAGCAGCTCCCGCCTTGGGGCGGGGATCAATGAGCAGTTCTTC
CDR3 protein: CASSSRLGAGINEQFF
D gene: NA
J gene: TRBJ2-1
clone size: NA
V gene: TRBV7-2

CDR3 DNA: TGTGCCAGCTCGCCGACAGGGAACTATGGCTACACCTTC
CDR3 protein: CASSPTGNYGYTF
D gene: TRBD1
J gene: TRBJ1-2
clone size: NA
V gene: TRBV18

CDR3 DNA: TGTGCCAGCCTCGGACAGGGTTTACCCAATGAGCAGTTCTTC
CDR3 protein: CASLGQGLPNEQFF
D gene: TRBD1
J gene: TRBJ2-1
clone size: NA
V gene: TRBV6-6

CDR3 DNA: TGTGCCAGCAGCTTGGACGTCGATACGCAGTATTTT
CDR3 protein: CASSLDVDTQYF
D gene: NA
J gene: TRBJ2-3
clone size: NA
V gene: TRBV7-2

CDR3 DNA: TGTGCCAGCAGCCAAGAGCCAGGGTTATACGAGCAGTACTTC
CDR3 protein: CASSQEPGLYEQYF
D gene: NA
J gene: TRBJ2-7
clone size: NA
V gene: TRBV4-2

CDR3 DNA: TGTGCCAGCAGATTACAAGTCGCTGAAGCTTTCTTT
CDR3 protein: CASRLQVAEAFF
D gene: NA
J gene: TRBJ1-1
clone size: NA
V gene: TRBV6-5

CDR3 DNA: TGTGCCAGCAGCTTAAGTTTATACGAGCAGTACTTC
CDR3 protein: CASSLSLYEQYF
D gene: NA
J gene: TRBJ2-7
clone size: NA
V gene: TRBV7-9

CDR3 DNA: TGTGCCAGCAGCTTAACAGAACGGAGGTACGAGCAGTACTTC
CDR3 protein: CASSLTERRYEQYF
D gene: NA
J gene: TRBJ2-7
clone size: NA
V gene: TRBV7-2

CDR3 DNA: TGTGCCAGCAGCGTCAGGGTGGAACTCAACAGGGTGGGTGCCGAAAAACTGTTTTTT
CDR3 protein: CASSVRVELNRVGAEKLFF
D gene: NA
J gene: TRBJ1-4
clone size: NA
V gene: TRBV11-2

CDR3 DNA: TGTGCCAGCAGCATACCGACAGGGGGCGACGAGCAGTACTTC
CDR3 protein: CASSIPTGGDEQYF
D gene: TRBD1
J gene: TRBJ2-7
clone size: once
V gene: TRBV7-9

CDR3 DNA: TGTGCCTGGACGACCGGGGTAAATGAGCAGTTCTTC
CDR3 protein: CAWTTGVNEQFF
D gene: NA
J gene: TRBJ2-1
clone size: once
V gene: TRBV30

CDR3 DNA: TGTGCCAGCTCACCACAGGACAGGGAACTCTACAATGAGCAGTTCTTC
CDR3 protein: CASSPQDRELYNEQFF
D gene: TRBD1
J gene: TRBJ2-1
clone size: NA
V gene: TRBV18

CDR3 DNA: TGTGCCAGCAGCGACCCCGGCGGTGGGGGAGGGACTGAAGCTTTCTTT
CDR3 protein: CASSDPGGGGGTEAFF
D gene: NA
J gene: TRBJ1-1
clone size: NA
V gene: TRBV9

CDR3 DNA: TGTGCCAGCAGCTCAACGACCGGGGGCTGGGTTGAAGCTTTCTTT
CDR3 protein: CASSSTTGGWVEAFF
D gene: NA
J gene: TRBJ1-1
clone size: once
V gene: TRBV5-5

CDR3 DNA: TGTGCCACCAGCTACGATCGAGACACCGGGGAGCTGTTTTTT
CDR3 protein: CATSYDRDTGELFF
D gene: NA
J gene: TRBJ2-2
clone size: NA
V gene: TRBV15

CDR3 DNA: TGTGCCAGCAGTTACTCGATGCGACAGGCCCCCCGGGGAGCTTTCTTT
CDR3 protein: CASSYSMRQAPRGAFF
D gene: NA
J gene: TRBJ1-1
clone size: NA
V gene: TRBV6-2/TRBV6-3

CDR3 DNA: TGTGCCAGCAGTTCCGACGGAGGGAGAGGGCAAAAACTGTTTTTT
CDR3 protein: CASSSDGGRGQKLFF
D gene: NA
J gene: TRBJ1-4
clone size: NA
V gene: TRBV6-5

CDR3 DNA: TGTGCCAGTAGTCGGGTTAGCTCTGGGGCCAACGTCCTGACTTTC
CDR3 protein: CASSRVSSGANVLTF
D gene: NA
J gene: TRBJ2-6
clone size: NA
V gene: TRBV19

CDR3 DNA: TGCAGTGCTAGTTTCCTAGCGGACAATGAGCAGTTCTTC
CDR3 protein: CSASFLADNEQFF
D gene: TRBD2
J gene: TRBJ2-1
clone size: once
V gene: TRBV20-1

CDR3 DNA: TGTGCCAGCAGACCCCGCGTCCGGGACGGCAGCGAGCAGTTCTTC
CDR3 protein: CASRPRVRDGSEQFF
D gene: NA
J gene: TRBJ2-1
clone size: NA
V gene: TRBV4-2

CDR3 DNA: TGTGCCTGGAGTGTACGTGAGGGAGGGTCTTCGGACGGGGAGCTGTTTTTT
CDR3 protein: CAWSVREGGSSDGELFF
D gene: TRBD2
J gene: TRBJ2-2
clone size: NA
V gene: TRBV30

CDR3 DNA: TGTGCCAGCAGACGAGCGGGGGACATACGCTTAAGTGACTATGGCTACACCTTC
CDR3 protein: CASRRAGDIRLSDYGYTF
D gene: NA
J gene: TRBJ1-2
clone size: NA
V gene: TRBV6-6

CDR3 DNA: TGCGCCAGCAGCCCGCATAGACTAGACGCCGGGGAGCTGTTTTTT
CDR3 protein: CASSPHRLDAGELFF
D gene: NA
J gene: TRBJ2-2
clone size: NA
V gene: TRBV5-1

CDR3 DNA: TGCGCCAGCAGCTTCGGCGCAGGGGACGGCGGGAGCGCGTTCTTC
CDR3 protein: CASSFGAGDGGSAFF
D gene: NA
J gene: TRBJ2-1
clone size: once
V gene: TRBV5-1

CDR3 DNA: TGTGCCAGCAGCAAAAGCCGAGGAACTGAAGCTTTCTTT
CDR3 protein: CASSKSRGTEAFF
D gene: NA
J gene: TRBJ1-1
clone size: NA
V gene: TRBV7-2

CDR3 DNA: TGTGCCAGCAATTCCCGGACTAGCGGATACAATGAGCAGTTCTTC
CDR3 protein: CASNSRTSGYNEQFF
D gene: TRBD2
J gene: TRBJ2-1
clone size: NA
V gene: TRBV6-5

CDR3 DNA: TGTGCCAGCAGCTTGGTGACAAACTCTGGGGCCAACGTCCTGACTTTC
CDR3 protein: CASSLVTNSGANVLTF
D gene: NA
J gene: TRBJ2-6
clone size: NA
V gene: TRBV5-4

CDR3 DNA: TGTGCCAGTAGTATTGGAGTCTCTGGAAACACCATATATTTT
CDR3 protein: CASSIGVSGNTIYF
D gene: NA
J gene: TRBJ1-3
clone size: NA
V gene: TRBV19

CDR3 DNA: TGTGCCAGCACCTTCCTAACTAGCACAGATACGCAGTATTTT
CDR3 protein: CASTFLTSTDTQYF
D gene: NA
J gene: TRBJ2-3
clone size: NA
V gene: TRBV7-2

CDR3 DNA: TGTGCCAGCAGCTTAGCAGGGGGCTGGGAGACCCAGTACTTC
CDR3 protein: CASSLAGGWETQYF
D gene: TRBD1
J gene: TRBJ2-5
clone size: NA
V gene: TRBV11-2

CDR3 DNA: TGTGCCTGGAGCTCACCGGGACAGGGGGAGCAGTTCTTC
CDR3 protein: CAWSSPGQGEQFF
D gene: TRBD1
J gene: TRBJ2-1
clone size: NA
V gene: TRBV30

CDR3 DNA: TGTGCCACCAGCAGAGCCCTCGGGGCTGGGGCCAACGTCCTGACTTTC
CDR3 protein: CATSRALGAGANVLTF
D gene: NA
J gene: TRBJ2-6
clone size: NA
V gene: TRBV15

CDR3 DNA: TGTGCCAGCAGCTTGGGGTCGATAGCGGTAGAGGATACGCAGTATTTT
CDR3 protein: CASSLGSIAVEDTQYF
D gene: NA
J gene: TRBJ2-3
clone size: NA
V gene: TRBV5-6

CDR3 DNA: TGCGCCAGCAGCCTTCTGCCCCGGGGCAACACTGAAGCTTTCTTT
CDR3 protein: CASSLLPRGNTEAFF
D gene: NA
J gene: TRBJ1-1
clone size: NA
V gene: TRBV5-1

CDR3 DNA: TGCGCCAGCAGCTATGGGACAGCGAGGGGAGAGACCCAGTACTTC
CDR3 protein: CASSYGTARGETQYF
D gene: TRBD1
J gene: TRBJ2-5
clone size: NA
V gene: TRBV4-3

CDR3 DNA: TGTGCCTGGAGTGGGCGGGCCAGCGGCACCCTGAACACTGAAGCTTTCTTT
CDR3 protein: CAWSGRASGTLNTEAFF
D gene: NA
J gene: TRBJ1-1
clone size: once
V gene: TRBV30

CDR3 DNA: TGTGCCATCAGTACGGGCGGCGACTATGAAGCTTTCTTT
CDR3 protein: CAISTGGDYEAFF
D gene: NA
J gene: TRBJ1-1
clone size: once
V gene: TRBV10-3

CDR3 DNA: TGTGCCAGCTCACCAGACAGGGACCAGCCCCAGCATTTT
CDR3 protein: CASSPDRDQPQHF
D gene: TRBD1
J gene: TRBJ1-5
clone size: NA
V gene: TRBV18

CDR3 DNA: TGTGCCAGCAAGTCTGGGGGCGCGAGTACCTACGAGCAGTACTTC
CDR3 protein: CASKSGGASTYEQYF
D gene: NA
J gene: TRBJ2-7
clone size: NA
V gene: TRBV7-2

CDR3 DNA: TGCGCCAGCTCCCCGGGGTTGCCTCGCACAGATACGCAGTATTTT
CDR3 protein: CASSPGLPRTDTQYF
D gene: NA
J gene: TRBJ2-3
clone size: once
V gene: TRBV10-2

CDR3 DNA: TGTGCCAGCTCACCCCGGACAGGGGGGAACACTGAAGCTTTCTTT
CDR3 protein: CASSPRTGGNTEAFF
D gene: TRBD1
J gene: TRBJ1-1
clone size: NA
V gene: TRBV18

CDR3 DNA: TGCGCCAGCAGACCCAATACAGATACGCAGTATTTT
CDR3 protein: CASRPNTDTQYF
D gene: NA
J gene: TRBJ2-3
clone size: NA
V gene: TRBV5-1

CDR3 DNA: TGTGCCAGCAGCCCTTCTGCTAGACATGAAGAGACCCAGTACTTC
CDR3 protein: CASSPSARHEETQYF
D gene: NA
J gene: TRBJ2-5
clone size: NA
V gene: TRBV9

CDR3 DNA: TGCGCCAGCAGGGGACTCTTTGGAGCGGGAGGGCACGAGCAGTACTTC
CDR3 protein: CASRGLFGAGGHEQYF
D gene: TRBD2
J gene: TRBJ2-7
clone size: NA
V gene: TRBV10-1